Listed below are T cell receptor beta chains from one sample, sequenced in a study of vaccination and CD4 T cells after COVID-19. MiXCR was run by TCRdb on the PCR reads, yielding one entry per CDR3 protein. The sample lists about 31,000 distinct CDR3 sequences; around 49% were seen once. The material was CD4+ T cells from blood, obtained about 7 months after SARS-CoV-2 vaccination. The receptor set was obtained from a human donor who had recovered from COVID-19. CDR3s include the opening cysteine and the closing phenylalanine or tryptophan. D genes are given only for firm matches. The size of a clone is reported for some rows only, either as once, few or many, or as a class for expanded clones.

V: TRBV7-9
J: TRBJ1-2
D: TRBD1
size: NA
CDR3: CASSSSGGSAHYGYTF
DNA: TGTGCCAGCAGCTCCTCAGGGGGAAGCGCACACTATGGCTACACCTTC

V: TRBV2
J: TRBJ2-1
D: TRBD2
size: few
CDR3: CASRLGLAGGGEQFF
DNA: TGTGCCAGCAGACTTGGACTAGCGGGAGGGGGTGAGCAGTTCTTC

V: TRBV6-4
J: TRBJ2-2
D: NA
size: NA
CDR3: CASSSGNTGELFF
DNA: TGTGCCAGCAGTAGCGGGAACACCGGGGAGCTGTTTTTT

V: TRBV15
J: TRBJ2-6
D: NA
size: NA
CDR3: CATSRGGANVLTF
DNA: TGTGCCACCAGCAGAGGTGGGGCCAACGTCCTGACTTTC

V: TRBV27
J: TRBJ1-6
D: NA
size: few
CDR3: CASSRTSRGNSPLHF
DNA: TGTGCCAGCAGCCGCACGTCGAGGGGTAATTCACCCCTCCACTTT

V: TRBV2
J: TRBJ2-5
D: NA
size: NA
CDR3: CASSVQGRETQYF
DNA: TGTGCCAGCAGTGTACAGGGCCGGGAGACCCAGTACTTC

V: TRBV15
J: TRBJ1-4
D: TRBD1
size: NA
CDR3: CATRDRQGPPSNEKLFF
DNA: TGTGCCACCCGCGACAGACAGGGGCCCCCTTCTAATGAAAAACTGTTTTTT

V: TRBV6-2/TRBV6-3
J: TRBJ1-5
D: NA
size: NA
CDR3: CASRPGQINQPQHF
DNA: TGTGCCAGCAGGCCTGGACAGATCAATCAGCCCCAGCATTTT

V: TRBV29-1
J: TRBJ1-5
D: TRBD1
size: few
CDR3: CSVATGESNQPQHF
DNA: TGCAGCGTGGCCACAGGGGAAAGCAATCAGCCCCAGCATTTT

V: TRBV7-9
J: TRBJ2-3
D: TRBD2
size: NA
CDR3: CASSLATSVETDTQYF
DNA: TGTGCCAGCAGCTTAGCGACTAGCGTTGAAACAGATACGCAGTATTTT

V: TRBV19
J: TRBJ1-5
D: NA
size: few
CDR3: CARSGREYFGNQPQHF
DNA: TGTGCCAGGAGTGGCAGGGAATATTTCGGGAATCAGCCCCAGCATTTT

V: TRBV27
J: TRBJ1-3
D: NA
size: few
CDR3: CASRATAYASGNTIYF
DNA: TGTGCCAGCAGGGCGACAGCCTACGCCAGTGGAAACACCATATATTTT

V: TRBV7-9
J: TRBJ2-3
D: NA
size: few
CDR3: CASSYGSADTQYF
DNA: TGTGCCAGCAGCTACGGGTCTGCAGATACGCAGTATTTT

V: TRBV19
J: TRBJ2-3
D: TRBD2
size: few
CDR3: CASGPLAADTQYF
DNA: TGTGCCAGTGGGCCCCTAGCGGCAGATACGCAGTATTTT

V: TRBV6-1
J: TRBJ2-2
D: TRBD2
size: NA
CDR3: CASSLNRGGRGHTGELFF
DNA: TGTGCCAGCAGTCTCAACCGGGGCGGGAGGGGGCACACCGGGGAGCTGTTTTTT

V: TRBV9
J: TRBJ2-1
D: NA
size: NA
CDR3: CASTISHSGNEQFF
DNA: TGTGCCAGCACCATCTCCCATAGCGGAAATGAGCAGTTCTTC

V: TRBV15
J: TRBJ2-1
D: NA
size: few
CDR3: CATSRDLSAYEQFF
DNA: TGTGCCACCAGCAGAGATCTTTCGGCCTATGAGCAGTTCTTC

V: TRBV20-1
J: TRBJ1-1
D: NA
size: NA
CDR3: CSARDNRGGLEAFF
DNA: TGCAGTGCTAGAGATAATCGGGGTGGGTTAGAAGCTTTCTTT

V: TRBV7-9
J: TRBJ2-1
D: NA
size: NA
CDR3: CASSLASGPNSYNEQFF
DNA: TGTGCCAGCAGCTTAGCGAGCGGGCCGAACTCCTACAATGAGCAGTTCTTC

V: TRBV18
J: TRBJ2-7
D: TRBD2
size: NA
CDR3: CASSPWALAGSEQYF
DNA: TGTGCCAGCTCACCATGGGCACTAGCGGGATCCGAGCAGTACTTC

V: TRBV20-1
J: TRBJ2-5
D: NA
size: NA
CDR3: CSARDGIQQETQYF
DNA: TGCAGTGCTAGAGATGGAATCCAGCAAGAGACCCAGTACTTC

V: TRBV4-1
J: TRBJ2-3
D: TRBD1
size: NA
CDR3: CASSQEPVQGTDTQYF
DNA: TGCGCCAGCAGCCAAGAACCGGTACAGGGGACAGATACGCAGTATTTT

V: TRBV19
J: TRBJ2-1
D: NA
size: NA
CDR3: CASSLNSRDEQFF
DNA: TGTGCCAGTAGCCTCAACTCACGAGATGAGCAGTTCTTC

V: TRBV7-3
J: TRBJ2-3
D: NA
size: NA
CDR3: CASSLLRDTQYF
DNA: TGTGCCAGCAGCTTATTAAGAGATACGCAGTATTTT

V: TRBV28
J: TRBJ2-4
D: TRBD2
size: NA
CDR3: CASSRSGLAGDIQYF
DNA: TGTGCCAGCAGTCGGTCGGGACTAGCAGGAGACATTCAGTACTTC

V: TRBV20-1
J: TRBJ2-7
D: TRBD1
size: NA
CDR3: CSAIPQGAGEQYF
DNA: TGCAGTGCTATCCCACAGGGGGCGGGGGAGCAGTACTTC

V: TRBV20-1
J: TRBJ2-3
D: NA
size: NA
CDR3: CSASVSGTDTQYF
DNA: TGCAGTGCTAGTGTATCGGGCACAGATACGCAGTATTTT

V: TRBV6-5
J: TRBJ2-5
D: TRBD1
size: NA
CDR3: CASSYTTGGDWGTQYF
DNA: TGTGCCAGCAGTTACACGACAGGGGGCGATTGGGGGACCCAGTACTTC

V: TRBV20-1
J: TRBJ2-2
D: NA
size: NA
CDR3: CSAMDSRSYTGELFF
DNA: TGCAGTGCTATGGACAGCCGTTCTTACACCGGGGAGCTGTTTTTT

V: TRBV11-2
J: TRBJ2-1
D: TRBD2
size: NA
CDR3: CASSTTTSGRWNEQFF
DNA: TGTGCCAGCAGCACCACAACTAGCGGGAGATGGAATGAGCAGTTCTTC

V: TRBV28
J: TRBJ2-4
D: TRBD1
size: NA
CDR3: CASSFEGARRNIQYF
DNA: TGTGCCAGCAGTTTTGAGGGGGCGCGAAGAAACATTCAGTACTTC

V: TRBV6-1
J: TRBJ2-2
D: TRBD1
size: once
CDR3: CASSRQGAPGTGELFF
DNA: TGTGCCAGCAGTCGACAGGGGGCTCCAGGGACCGGGGAGCTGTTTTTT

V: TRBV7-8
J: TRBJ2-7
D: TRBD2
size: NA
CDR3: CASSLDAVWTSGSSYEQYF
DNA: TGTGCCAGCAGCTTAGACGCGGTCTGGACTAGCGGGAGCTCCTACGAGCAGTACTTC

V: TRBV28
J: TRBJ2-6
D: NA
size: NA
CDR3: CASSPREFLAGANVLTF
DNA: TGTGCCAGCAGTCCCCGGGAATTCCTAGCTGGGGCCAACGTCCTGACTTTC

V: TRBV24-1
J: TRBJ1-1
D: NA
size: NA
CDR3: CATSDSSGLGEAFF
DNA: TGTGCCACCAGTGATTCCTCGGGATTAGGTGAAGCTTTCTTT

V: TRBV27
J: TRBJ1-6
D: NA
size: NA
CDR3: CASSQTYSSYNSPLHF
DNA: TGTGCCAGCAGTCAAACGTATAGCTCCTATAATTCACCCCTCCACTTT

V: TRBV6-1
J: TRBJ2-7
D: NA
size: NA
CDR3: CASSRDFYEQYF
DNA: TGTGCCAGCAGTCGGGACTTCTACGAGCAGTACTTC

V: TRBV28
J: TRBJ2-5
D: TRBD1
size: NA
CDR3: CASSLDRGYETQYF
DNA: TGTGCCAGCAGCCTAGACAGGGGATATGAGACCCAGTACTTC

V: TRBV6-1
J: TRBJ2-5
D: NA
size: NA
CDR3: CASSEDSEKETQYF
DNA: TGTGCCAGCAGTGAAGATAGCGAGAAAGAGACCCAGTACTTC

V: TRBV29-1
J: TRBJ1-1
D: NA
size: NA
CDR3: CSVDEGGRTEAFF
DNA: TGCAGCGTTGATGAGGGGGGGCGGACTGAAGCTTTCTTT

V: TRBV7-9
J: TRBJ2-2
D: NA
size: NA
CDR3: CASSYAGGLTGELFF
DNA: TGTGCCAGCAGCTACGCCGGGGGTCTCACCGGGGAGCTGTTTTTT

V: TRBV7-8
J: TRBJ2-5
D: NA
size: few
CDR3: CASSSKIGSLETQYF
DNA: TGTGCCAGCAGCTCTAAGATCGGGTCTCTTGAGACCCAGTACTTC

V: TRBV20-1
J: TRBJ1-6
D: NA
size: few
CDR3: CSARTGADSWSSPLHF
DNA: TGCAGTGCTAGAACCGGTGCGGACAGTTGGTCTTCACCCCTCCACTTT

V: TRBV19
J: TRBJ2-7
D: TRBD1
size: few
CDR3: CASSWTGSYEQYF
DNA: TGTGCCAGTAGTTGGACAGGCTCCTACGAGCAGTACTTC

V: TRBV24-1
J: TRBJ2-3
D: TRBD1
size: NA
CDR3: CATSDRRQGEGQPQYF
DNA: TGTGCCACCAGTGACCGGAGACAGGGAGAGGGTCAGCCCCAGTATTTT

V: TRBV20-1
J: TRBJ2-2
D: NA
size: NA
CDR3: CSATGHQNTGELFF
DNA: TGCAGTGCTACGGGACACCAGAACACCGGGGAGCTGTTTTTT

V: TRBV15
J: TRBJ2-1
D: NA
size: NA
CDR3: CATSRAGDLDEQFF
DNA: TGTGCCACCAGCAGAGCGGGAGATCTGGATGAGCAGTTCTTC

V: TRBV12-3/TRBV12-4
J: TRBJ2-5
D: NA
size: NA
CDR3: CASSYQETQYF
DNA: TGTGCCAGCAGCTACCAAGAGACCCAGTACTTC

V: TRBV6-4
J: TRBJ1-1
D: NA
size: few
CDR3: CASSSQWNTEAFF
DNA: TGTGCCAGCAGCTCACAATGGAACACTGAAGCTTTCTTT

V: TRBV7-3
J: TRBJ1-1
D: NA
size: few
CDR3: CASSFRANTEAFF
DNA: TGTGCCAGCAGCTTCAGGGCTAACACTGAAGCTTTCTTT

V: TRBV7-2
J: TRBJ1-3
D: NA
size: few
CDR3: CASSFDTSGNTIYF
DNA: TGTGCCAGCAGCTTCGACACCTCTGGAAACACCATATATTTT

V: TRBV20-1
J: TRBJ2-1
D: TRBD2
size: NA
CDR3: CSASSGNGNEQFF
DNA: TGCAGTGCCTCTAGCGGGAACGGCAATGAGCAGTTCTTC

V: TRBV7-2
J: TRBJ2-5
D: NA
size: NA
CDR3: CASSSDSIQYF
DNA: TGTGCCAGCAGCTCCGACAGTATCCAGTACTTC

V: TRBV20-1
J: TRBJ2-1
D: NA
size: NA
CDR3: CSARVLAGQGLYNEQFF
DNA: TGCAGTGCTAGAGTTCTAGCGGGACAGGGGTTATACAATGAGCAGTTCTTC

V: TRBV28
J: TRBJ2-7
D: NA
size: NA
CDR3: CASSPGDNRLSYEQYF
DNA: TGTGCCAGCAGCCCTGGGGACAACCGCCTCTCCTACGAGCAGTACTTC

V: TRBV20-1
J: TRBJ2-2
D: NA
size: once
CDR3: CSAHPEFANTGELFF
DNA: TGCAGTGCTCATCCTGAATTCGCGAACACCGGGGAGCTGTTTTTT

V: TRBV4-1
J: TRBJ2-7
D: NA
size: NA
CDR3: CASSQAGVWGDEQYF
DNA: TGCGCCAGCAGCCAAGCTGGGGTGTGGGGAGACGAGCAGTACTTC

V: TRBV7-3
J: TRBJ2-1
D: NA
size: NA
CDR3: CASSTIPQMGRFNEQFF
DNA: TGTGCCAGCAGCACGATACCACAGATGGGTCGATTCAATGAGCAGTTCTTC

V: TRBV12-3/TRBV12-4
J: TRBJ1-5
D: TRBD1
size: NA
CDR3: CASSLYDRGLQPQHF
DNA: TGTGCCAGCAGTTTGTACGACAGGGGACTGCAGCCCCAGCATTTT

V: TRBV20-1
J: TRBJ2-7
D: NA
size: few
CDR3: CSARPAGLTYEQYF
DNA: TGCAGTGCTAGACCAGCGGGCCTAACCTACGAGCAGTACTTC